This T cell receptor beta chain was identified during a study of T-cell reconstitution after alpha-beta-depleted transplantation in children. This clonotype was counted only a few times. For TCRbeta, the library was prepared with unique molecular identifiers. TCRdb analysed the PCR reads with MiXCR anew, one entry per CDR3 protein. The table shows hundreds of thousands of distinct CDR3 sequences, with about 11% occurring only once. CDR1 and CDR2 from the germline V gene are MNHNS and SASEGT. J gave up 8 bases and V 6 bases, and 8 bases lay outside the gene matches. The CDR3 totals 15 residues. The chain couples TRBV6-1 to TRBJ2-1; 12 nucleotides match TRBD2. The sample in question was PBMCs from the stem cell graft donor, obtained from the stem cell graft. The TCR comes from a human donor who donated a stem cell graft to a child with acute myeloid leukemia. CDR3 nucleotide sequence: TGTGCCAGCAGATCTAGCGGGAGGGCCCGGGATGAGCAGTTCTTC. It codes for CASRSSGRARDEQFF.